The clone carrying this T cell receptor (beta chain) was seen a single time. Trimming removed 3 bases at V and 2 bases at J, with 14 bases between. Germline assignment: CDR1 MNHEY and CDR2 SVGAGI. The CDR3 covers 15 residues. Treatment: randomized to nivolumab then ipilimumab (arm A) or the reverse (arm B). None of the patients previously received DNA-damaging chemotherapy. Sorted cells were live CD3+CD8+, lacking CD19 and CD56, from PBMCs. The record originates from a study of sequential checkpoint blockade in melanoma. At the level of the study: Patients were randomized 1:1 to nivolumab-then-ipilimumab or ipilimumab-then-nivolumab first-line. After both sequences, patients received maintenance nivolumab.

Profiled with immunoSEQ multiplex PCR; TCRdb holds only in-frame clones, not every one. The table lists about 4,800 clones, around 72% of them singletons, with roughly two thirds in the top ten. The sequences come from CD8+ T cells sorted from blood (inferred from file names), collected from a patient given nivolumab and ipilimumab in sequence. The receptor was isolated from a human donor with melanoma. The J gene is TRBJ2-7, the V gene TRBV6-5; TRBD2 might be the D (6 bases). The CDR3 region is CASSYFLATTYEQYF. The CDR3 bases are TGTGCCAGCAGTTATTTTCTAGCGACCACCTACGAGCAGTACTTC.